Below are 30 T cell receptor beta chains sequenced from a single sample in a study of identical twins. TCRdb fed the 5' RACE reads into MiXCR, producing one record per CDR3 protein. The repertoire includes some 630,000 distinct CDR3 sequences, about 7% of them detected once, and 1.5% to 2% sits in the top ten. These data were also filed under a second study, of yellow fever vaccine responses in identical twins.

Sequenced input: PBMCs. Every receptor here comes from a woman younger than 35 in good health.

The chain has TRBV28 and TRBJ2-7; 7 bases align to TRBD1. Unmatched junction bases numbered 8, after V lost 7 bases and J lost 2 bases. The CDR3 extends over 14 amino acids. Per the germline V gene, CDR1 is MDHEN and CDR2 is SYDVKM. This CDR3 reads CASKGQINAYEQYF. DNA of the CDR3: TGTGCCAGCAAGGGACAGATTAACGCCTACGAGCAGTACTTC.

This clonotype was counted ten times or more. The chain recombines TRBV7-2 with TRBJ2-7; D ambiguous. V lost 6 bases, J lost 2 bases, and 17 bases lay in between. This CDR3 is 15 amino acids long. Germline-derived CDR1 and CDR2 are SGHTA and FQGNSA. CDR3: CASRRAPADTYEQYF. The DNA of the CDR3 is TGTGCCAGCAGACGGGCCCCCGCAGACACCTACGAGCAGTACTTC.

This clonotype was seen a few times. V and J are TRBV5-5 and TRBJ2-3, with D possibly called TRBD1 or TRBD2 (5 bases each). V gave up 4 bases and J gave up 6 bases, with 21 bases separating them. The CDR3 covers 16 residues. The germline CDR1 and CDR2 sequences are SGHKS and YYEKEE (reference sequence). The CDR3: CASSGSRDGPMDTQYF. The CDR3 bases are TGTGCCAGCAGCGGGAGCCGGGACGGACCTATGGATACGCAGTATTTT.

The J gene is TRBJ2-6, the V gene TRBV18; D may be TRBD1 (5 bases). The CDR3 is made up of 15 amino acids. V dropped 6 bases and J dropped 3 bases, with 12 bases sitting between them. Germline V gene sequence: CDR1 KGHSH, CDR2 LQKENI. The DNA of the CDR3 is TGTGCCAGCTCGGCTGCAGGGTATGGGGCCAACGTCCTGACTTTC. It specifies CASSAAGYGANVLTF.

V gene TRBV5-1 combines with J gene TRBJ2-1; D possibly corresponds to TRBD2 (6 bases). Germline V gene data show CDR1 as SGHRS and CDR2 as YFSETQ. V lost 4 bases and J 8 bases, leaving 16 bases between the germline ends. The CDR3 consists of 14 residues. The CDR3 is CASSHGTPGDEQFF. As DNA, the CDR3 is TGCGCCAGCAGCCACGGGACTCCGGGGGATGAGCAGTTCTTC.

This clonotype was detected a few times. The chain has TRBV11-1 and TRBJ2-1, with D perhaps TRBD1 (7 bases). In germline, CDR1 is SGHAT, CDR2 FQDESV (reference sequence). The CDR3 contains 19 residues. Deletions cut 7 bases from V and 0 bases from J, with 25 bases between. CDR3 sequence (DNA): TGTGCCAGCACCACCCAGGGGGGTAGCGGTGATAGCTCCTACAATGAGCAGTTCTTC. Its protein is CASTTQGGSGDSSYNEQFF.

The chain combines TRBV6-5 with TRBJ2-1, with TRBD2 matching over 8 bases. The germline V gene encodes CDR1 MNHEY and CDR2 SVGAGI. V was clipped by 4 bases and J by 2 bases; unmatched bases: 13. CDR3 length: 18 amino acids. As DNA, the CDR3 is TGTGCCAGCAGTTCCACCGGGAGGCGGGGGGAGACCTACAATGAGCAGTTCTTC. Translation: CASSSTGRRGETYNEQFF.

This clonotype has only a few counts. The rearrangement uses TRBV29-1 and TRBJ2-1, with 8 bases lining up with TRBD2. Trimming took 4 bases from V and 2 from J; bases not matched to a gene: 4. Germline V gene lookup returns CDR1 SQVTM and CDR2 ANQGSEA. CDR3 length equals 14 residues. The CDR3 region has the DNA TGCAGCGTTGGACGGGAGGGCCCCTACAATGAGCAGTTCTTC. This translates into CSVGREGPYNEQFF.

This clonotype was detected many times. The genes are TRBV19 and TRBJ2-5, with unresolved D. Germline V lookup: CDR1 LNHDA, CDR2 SQIVND (reference sequence). This CDR3 has 13 residues. The ends were cut back, 5 bases at V and 5 bases at J, with 12 bases in the middle. The CDR3 loop reads CASSPSRPETQYF. The CDR3 DNA reads as TGTGCCAGTAGTCCGTCTAGGCCGGAGACCCAGTACTTC.

Ten or more counts support this clonotype. This sequence joins TRBV27 and TRBJ2-3; TRBD1 agrees at 9 bases. J lost 3 bases, V lost 8 bases, and 9 bases had no gene match. This CDR3 comprises 15 residues. Germline V lookup: CDR1 MNHEY, CDR2 SMNVEV (reference sequence). In nucleotides, the CDR3 is TGTGCCAGCGCCTACCGGGACAGGGTAACAGATACGCAGTATTTT. Translating it yields CASAYRDRVTDTQYF.

The gene calls are TRBV7-6 and TRBJ1-4; the D gene is possibly TRBD1 (6 bases). Trimming removed 6 bases from V and 3 bases from J, with 14 bases in between. The V gene's germline CDR1 is SGHVS and CDR2 FNYEAQ. This CDR3 contains 15 residues. The CDR3 bases are TGTGCCAGCAGGGCCAGGGGAGTCGCTAATGAAAAACTGTTTTTT. This translates into CASRARGVANEKLFF.

This clonotype has a count of ten or more. The rearrangement uses TRBV7-9 and TRBJ2-2; 7 bases fit TRBD2. The CDR3 is 14 residues long. The germline V gene encodes CDR1 SEHNR and CDR2 FQNEAQ (reference sequence). Unmatched junction bases numbered 8, after V lost 11 bases and J lost 2 bases. The CDR3 DNA sequence: TGTGCCCGCAATTCGGGAGGTAACACCGGGGAGCTGTTTTTT. Its protein product is CARNSGGNTGELFF.

This clonotype was picked up a small number of times. The J gene is TRBJ2-1, the V gene TRBV4-1; D ambiguous. The germline V gene encodes CDR1 MGHRA and CDR2 YSYEKL. The CDR3 contains 17 residues. The V end lost 0 bases, the J end lost 3 bases, and 15 bases lay between the germline ends. The CDR3 reads CASSQDGYPSDYNEQFF. The CDR3 DNA is TGCGCCAGCAGCCAAGACGGGTACCCATCAGACTACAATGAGCAGTTCTTC.

This clonotype has more than one count but fewer than ten. V usage is TRBV5-1 and J usage is TRBJ2-3, with TRBD1 as a possible D gene (6 bases). The V and J ends lost 1 base and 0 bases respectively, with 9 bases between them. The CDR3 consists of 15 residues. CDR1 is SGHRS and CDR2 is YFSETQ in the germline V gene. CDR3 amino acids: CASSLTGFSTDTQYF. In DNA, the CDR3 is TGCGCCAGCAGCTTGACAGGGTTTAGCACAGATACGCAGTATTTT.

The chain combines TRBV20-1 with TRBJ1-4, with 8 positions matching TRBD1. Germline CDR1 is DFQATT and CDR2 is SNEGSKA (reference sequence). The CDR3 consists of 13 residues. V shed 5 bases and J 3 bases; nucleotides not matched to a gene: 2. CDR3 sequence: CSAPQGANEKLFF. DNA of the CDR3: TGCAGTGCTCCACAGGGGGCTAATGAAAAACTGTTTTTT.

The V call is TRBV11-3, the J call TRBJ2-1; 7 positions agree with TRBD2. Germline-derived CDR1 and CDR2 are SGHNT and YENEEA. The CDR3 consists of 15 residues. After removal of 5 bases from V and 7 bases from J, the junction contained 11 bases not matched to a gene. The CDR3 DNA is TGTGCCAGCAGCCCCCGGGGAGGGCCAGGGAATGAGCAGTTCTTC. As protein: CASSPRGGPGNEQFF.

CDR3 in amino acids: CASSQDSSSGAYEQFF. The CDR3 region has the DNA TGTGCCAGCAGCCAAGATAGTTCGTCGGGAGCGTACGAGCAGTTCTTC. The V and J genes are TRBV3-1 and TRBJ2-1; the D gene is possibly TRBD2 (6 bases). V lost 0 bases and J 10 bases, leaving 19 bases between the germline ends. Germline assignment: CDR1 LGHDT and CDR2 YNNKEL (reference sequence). There are 16 residues in the CDR3.

This clonotype has ten or more counts. This chain joins TRBV24-1 and TRBJ2-2; tentatively, D is TRBD2 (6 bases). Trimming removed 1 base at V and 0 bases at J, with 11 bases between. The CDR3 totals 17 residues. CDR1 is KGHDR, CDR2 SFDVKD, per germline. The CDR3 loop reads CATSDFSGDTNTGELFF. Here the CDR3 DNA reads TGTGCCACCAGTGATTTTAGCGGAGATACGAACACCGGGGAGCTGTTTTTT.

There are many counts of this clonotype. The chain uses TRBV5-1 and TRBJ2-2, with D tentatively TRBD1 (6 bases). CDR3 length: 14 amino acids. Germline V gene lookup returns CDR1 SGHRS and CDR2 YFSETQ. Trimming left V 6 bases short and J 6 bases short, with 15 bases between. CDR3 sequence: CASNFQGNAGELFF. CDR3 in DNA: TGCGCCAGCAACTTTCAGGGGAATGCCGGGGAGCTGTTTTTT.

The chain is built from TRBV9 and TRBJ1-1; possible D gene TRBD1, 6 bases. The CDR3 extends over 16 amino acids. Per the germline V gene, CDR1 is SGDLS and CDR2 is YYNGEE. Trimming cost V 4 bases and J 0 bases, with 16 bases left between them. CDR3 amino acids: CASSLDTTGLNTEAFF. The CDR3 DNA follows: TGTGCCAGCAGCCTAGACACAACAGGGCTGAACACTGAAGCTTTCTTT.

This clonotype was observed a handful of times. This sequence joins TRBV25-1 and TRBJ2-5; 12 bases agree with TRBD1. The CDR3 spans 17 residues. The V segment lost 6 bases and the J segment 1 base; nucleotides outside the gene matches: 9. Germline V CDR1 and CDR2: MGHDK, SYGVNS. The CDR3: CASSATGQGATQETQYF. The CDR3, as DNA: TGTGCCAGCAGCGCCACGGGACAGGGGGCAACCCAAGAGACCCAGTACTTC.

This clonotype was picked up a small number of times. The chain links TRBV12-5 to TRBJ2-7, with 7 bases matching TRBD2. Trimming took 3 bases from V and 1 from J; bases not matched to a gene: 15. This CDR3 is built from 18 residues. Per germline, CDR1 LGHNT and CDR2 FRNRAP. Here the CDR3 DNA reads TGTGCTAGTGGTTTCCGACAGCGACTAGCTCCGGAATCCTACGAGCAGTACTTC. Encoded protein: CASGFRQRLAPESYEQYF.

The J gene is TRBJ2-1, the V gene TRBV3-1, with TRBD1 matching over 10 bases. V shed 11 bases and J 8 bases; nucleotides not matched to a gene: 24. This CDR3 contains 18 residues. Germline CDR1 and CDR2: LGHDT and YNNKEL (reference sequence). CDR3 DNA sequence: TGTGCCTTCAGTTTAGTGGGAGCTCGGGACAGGGGTCCCTATGAGCAGTTCTTC. It specifies CAFSLVGARDRGPYEQFF.

The chain is built from TRBV12-3 or TRBV12-4 and TRBJ1-1, with D hard to call. Between the trimmed V and J ends, which lost 6 bases and 8 bases, there was a span of 10 bases. This CDR3 is built from 11 residues. CDR3 nucleotides: TGTGCCAGCAGCATCGCCTCCGAAGCTTTCTTT. Its translation is CASSIASEAFF.

This clonotype was recorded many times. The rearrangement links TRBV7-9 to TRBJ2-5, with 8 bases fitting TRBD1. CDR1 is SEHNR, CDR2 FQNEAQ, per germline (reference sequence). Trimming cost V 4 bases and J 5 bases; bases outside gene matches: 12. This CDR3 has 16 amino acids. CDR3 in amino acids: CASSSTPGQDRETQYF. DNA of the CDR3: TGTGCCAGCAGCTCCACACCGGGACAGGATAGGGAGACCCAGTACTTC.

This clonotype was seen only a few times. This rearrangement joins TRBV6-2 or TRBV6-3 to TRBJ2-1; tentatively, D is TRBD2 (6 bases). With 2 bases removed from V and 4 bases from J, the gap between germline ends came to 12 bases. This CDR3 is built from 15 residues. Germline V gives CDR1 MNHEY, CDR2 SVGEGT. This chain's CDR3 is CASSYGGTGYNEQFF. In DNA form, the CDR3 reads TGTGCCAGCAGTTACGGGGGGACTGGATACAATGAGCAGTTCTTC.

This clonotype was observed a few times. The chain employs TRBV10-3 and TRBJ2-5; D is undetermined. The CDR3 has 19 amino acids. V was clipped by 2 bases and J by 2 bases, with 24 bases between them. The germline V gene has CDR1 ENHRY and CDR2 SYGVKD. CDR3 residues: CAISETSLHQPFQQETQYF. The CDR3 DNA is TGTGCCATCAGTGAGACGAGCCTTCATCAGCCATTCCAACAAGAGACCCAGTACTTC.

This clonotype showed up many times. The chain employs TRBV5-8 and TRBJ2-1; a weak D match, TRBD2 (6 bases). This CDR3 spans 17 amino acids. The V end lost 2 bases, the J end lost 5 bases, and 20 bases lay between the germline ends. Germline CDR1 and CDR2: SGHTS and YDEGEE. This chain's CDR3 is CASSLLITSLDHNEQFF. CDR3 DNA: TGTGCCAGCAGCTTATTAATTACTAGCCTAGACCACAATGAGCAGTTCTTC.

The rearrangement links TRBV2 to TRBJ2-7; TRBD1 matches 9 bases. Germline V gene data show CDR1 as SNHLY and CDR2 as FYNNEI. This CDR3 has 13 residues. The ends lost 8 bases at V and 3 bases at J; junction bases unmatched: 5. The CDR3 here is CASSGQGYYEQYV. CDR3 nucleotide sequence: TGTGCCAGCTCGGGACAGGGCTACTACGAGCAGTACGTC.

The chain joins TRBV11-2 to TRBJ2-1; TRBD2 matches 16 bases. The V gene end was trimmed by 0 bases and the J gene end by 12 bases; junction bases not matched to a gene: 14. Germline CDR1 SGHAT, CDR2 FQNNGV. CDR3 length equals 19 residues. CDR3 amino acids: CASSLDPARGTSGRDRQFF. The DNA of the CDR3 is TGTGCCAGCAGCTTAGATCCTGCAAGGGGGACTAGCGGGAGGGATCGGCAGTTCTTC. The whole variable domain, remainder taken from reference TRBV11-2 and TRBJ2-1, is EAGVAQSPRYKIIEKRQSVAFWCNPISGHATLYWYQQILGQGPKLLIQFQNNGVVDDSQLPKDRFSAERLKGVDSTLKIQPAKLEDSAVYLCASSLDPARGTSGRDRQFFGPGTRLTVL.